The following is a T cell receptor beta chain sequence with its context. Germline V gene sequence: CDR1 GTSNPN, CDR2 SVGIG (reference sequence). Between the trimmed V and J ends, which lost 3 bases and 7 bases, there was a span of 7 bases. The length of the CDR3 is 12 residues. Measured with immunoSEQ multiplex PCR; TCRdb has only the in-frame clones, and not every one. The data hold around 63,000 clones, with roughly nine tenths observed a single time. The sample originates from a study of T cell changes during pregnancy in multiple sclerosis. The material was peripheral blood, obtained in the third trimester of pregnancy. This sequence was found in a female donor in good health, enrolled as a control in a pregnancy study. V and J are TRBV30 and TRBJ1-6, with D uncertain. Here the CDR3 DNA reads TGTGCCTGGAGGGTCGGGAATTCACCCCTCCACTTT. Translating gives CAWRVGNSPLHF.